A selection of T cell receptor beta chains follows, all from one sample in a study of T-cell memory formation after mild COVID-19. TCRdb re-called the 5' RACE reads through MiXCR, storing one row per CDR3 protein. The profile shows under 200,000 distinct CDR3 sequences, 25% to 40% of them singletons. The sequencing sample was made of PBMCs or a T cell subset sorted from them (not recorded which). These receptor sequences come from an adult woman who had mild COVID-19 (a few samples of this study predate the infection). Cell type and time point are not known. Both conserved end residues are part of each CDR3. A D gene is named only where the DNA matches it firmly. Rows may omit the clone size; those that give it use once, few, many or a size class.

clone_size	v_call	d_call	j_call	cdr3_nt	cdr3_aa
few	TRBV5-1	.	TRBJ2-1	TGCGCCAGCAGCCTCGGGTCGGGGCCGCGGTTCAATGAGCAGTTCTTC	CASSLGSGPRFNEQFF
few	TRBV7-9	TRBD2	TRBJ2-1	TGTGCCAGCAGCCGACTCGAGACTAGCGGGAGGGGTAGCTCCTACAATGAGCAGTTCTTC	CASSRLETSGRGSSYNEQFF
.	TRBV3-1	.	TRBJ2-7	TGTGCCAGCAGCCAAGATCCGGTTTGGAGCTACGAGCAGTACTTC	CASSQDPVWSYEQYF
.	TRBV7-3	.	TRBJ2-1	TGTGCCAGCAGCTCGGACAGAGGGGGTTACAATGAGCAGTTCTTC	CASSSDRGGYNEQFF
.	TRBV20-1	TRBD1	TRBJ2-4	TGCAGTGCACCTGTCCAGGGGGCGGTCAAAAACATTCAGTACTTC	CSAPVQGAVKNIQYF
few	TRBV29-1	TRBD2	TRBJ2-7	TGCAGCGTTGCGTACAGACTAGCGGGAGGGCCGTTCTACGAGCAGTACTTC	CSVAYRLAGGPFYEQYF
.	TRBV5-1	.	TRBJ2-5	TGCGCCAGCAGCTTGGGACAGCCCAAAGAGACCCAGTACTTC	CASSLGQPKETQYF
.	TRBV5-4	.	TRBJ2-3	TGTGCCAGCAGCTCTCCGTTCACAGATACGCAGTATTTT	CASSSPFTDTQYF
.	TRBV12-3/TRBV12-4	.	TRBJ1-1	TGTGCCAGCAGCCCCCGGTCCACGTGGAACACTGAAGCTTTCTTT	CASSPRSTWNTEAFF
.	TRBV20-1	.	TRBJ2-2	TGCAGTGCTAGAAAACCATGGGACCCCACCGGGGAGCTGTTTTTT	CSARKPWDPTGELFF
.	TRBV20-1	.	TRBJ1-6	TGCAGTGCTAGACGGACTTTGAATTCACCCCTCCACTTT	CSARRTLNSPLHF
.	TRBV18	.	TRBJ1-4	TGTGCCAGCTCACGGCAATTACCCGACAACGGAGAAAAACTGTTTTTT	CASSRQLPDNGEKLFF
few	TRBV12-5	TRBD2	TRBJ2-5	TGTGCTAGTGGGATCGGGACTAGTGATGAGACCCAGTACTTC	CASGIGTSDETQYF
once	TRBV20-1	.	TRBJ2-1	TGCAGTCCACCCAATGAGCAGTTCTTC	CSPPNEQFF
.	TRBV15	.	TRBJ1-5	TGTGCCACCAGCATCGAAGGGGTCGTCAATCAGCCCCAGCATTTT	CATSIEGVVNQPQHF
few	TRBV9	.	TRBJ2-7	TGTGCCAGCCAAGGAGTGGGGGCTAGGAGCGAGCAGTACTTC	CASQGVGARSEQYF
.	TRBV30	.	TRBJ1-2	TGTGCCTGTCCAACCCGGGACCCCACGCGCTACACCTTC	CACPTRDPTRYTF
.	TRBV7-9	TRBD1	TRBJ2-1	TGTGCCAGCAGCTACAGGGGGCCCAATGAGCAGTTCTTC	CASSYRGPNEQFF
few	TRBV6-1	TRBD1	TRBJ2-3	TGTGCCAGCCGTCCCGGGACAGGGTATGGGACAGATACGCAGTATTTT	CASRPGTGYGTDTQYF
.	TRBV20-1	TRBD2	TRBJ2-3	TGCAGTGCCTCAGAGCGGGGCGCGGGCACAGATACGCAGTATTTT	CSASERGAGTDTQYF
.	TRBV11-2	.	TRBJ2-3	TGTGCCAGCAGCACCGGAAGAGGGGATACGCAGTATTTT	CASSTGRGDTQYF
.	TRBV6-1	.	TRBJ2-7	TGTGCCAGCAGTGAAGGAAGGATAACACACCGTACCTACGAGCAGTACTTC	CASSEGRITHRTYEQYF
.	TRBV12-3/TRBV12-4	TRBD1	TRBJ1-5	TGTGCCAGCAGCCAGGGGGCACGGAATCAGCCCCAGCATTTT	CASSQGARNQPQHF
.	TRBV5-6	TRBD1	TRBJ2-3	TGTGCCAGCAGCCCAGGGGGCTGGAGCACAGATACGCAGTATTTT	CASSPGGWSTDTQYF
.	TRBV24-1	TRBD1	TRBJ2-7	TGTGCCACCAGTCGGACAGGGGTAGACTACGAGCAGTACTTC	CATSRTGVDYEQYF
few	TRBV20-1	.	TRBJ2-1	TGCAGTGCTAGGTTAAATGAGCAGTTCTTC	CSARLNEQFF
.	TRBV29-1	TRBD1	TRBJ2-1	TGCAGCGTAGGACAGGGGGGATACAATGAGCAGTTCTTC	CSVGQGGYNEQFF
.	TRBV20-1	TRBD2	TRBJ2-3	TGCAGTGCCAGGAGGAGCGGGGGCCCAGATACGCAGTATTTT	CSARRSGGPDTQYF
few	TRBV11-2	.	TRBJ1-1	TGTGCCAGCAGCTTTAGTGGGTCGGCCTTCACTGAAGCTTTCTTT	CASSFSGSAFTEAFF
.	TRBV9	.	TRBJ2-5	TGTGCCAGCAGCGTAGGAGGGACCACCCGGGAGACCCAGTACTTC	CASSVGGTTRETQYF
few	TRBV7-9	.	TRBJ2-3	TGTGCCAGCAGCCTCCGGAGGCACGAGGGAGATACGCAGTATTTT	CASSLRRHEGDTQYF
.	TRBV5-1	.	TRBJ2-5	TGCGCCAGCAGCCGGAACCCGCCAGGGGTGGGAGAGACCCAGTACTTC	CASSRNPPGVGETQYF
.	TRBV20-1	TRBD1	TRBJ1-6	TGCAGTGCTAGTGCGACAGGGGTCTCACCCCTCCACTTT	CSASATGVSPLHF
.	TRBV7-9	TRBD1	TRBJ2-1	TGTGCCAGCAGCCCGCCCCCATCGGGGGACAGGGGGCGTGAAAGGAATGAGCAGTTCTTC	CASSPPPSGDRGRERNEQFF
.	TRBV3-1	.	TRBJ1-2	TGTGCCAGCAGCCAAGATGTTGGAGGGGCTGGCGGCTACACCTTC	CASSQDVGGAGGYTF
.	TRBV12-3/TRBV12-4	.	TRBJ2-1	TGTGCCAGCAGTTTTGCCAGGACCTACAATGAGCAGTTCTTC	CASSFARTYNEQFF
.	TRBV9	.	TRBJ2-1	TGTGCCAGCAGCGTAAGTCGGGGAAACAATGAGCAGTTCTTC	CASSVSRGNNEQFF
.	TRBV7-9	.	TRBJ2-7	TGTGCCAGCAGCTTAGGCTCAGGGGCGAGGTACGAGCAGTACTTC	CASSLGSGARYEQYF
few	TRBV20-1	TRBD2	TRBJ2-5	TGCAGTGCCCCTAAGGGACTAGCGGGAGTGGGGCAAGAGACCCAGTACTTC	CSAPKGLAGVGQETQYF
.	TRBV5-1	TRBD1	TRBJ2-7	TGCGCCAGCAGCCCCGGGGACAGCTCCTACGAGCAGTACTTC	CASSPGDSSYEQYF
.	TRBV15	TRBD1	TRBJ2-1	TGTGCCACCAGCGCCACAGGGGGGAGCAATGAGCAGTTCTTC	CATSATGGSNEQFF
few	TRBV30	.	TRBJ1-3	TGTGCCTGGAGCCGACCATACCCCGGGACGAGTGGAAACACCATATATTTT	CAWSRPYPGTSGNTIYF
few	TRBV24-1	TRBD2	TRBJ2-1	TGTGCCACCAGTGATTTCGGCGGGAGGGGGTTTGAGCAGTTCTTC	CATSDFGGRGFEQFF
few	TRBV5-4	.	TRBJ1-1	TGTGCCAGCAGCCCGGACGAATTGAACACTGAAGCTTTCTTT	CASSPDELNTEAFF
.	TRBV4-2	TRBD1	TRBJ2-5	TGTGCCAGCAGCCGGGCGGGACAGGAAGAGACCCAGTACTTC	CASSRAGQEETQYF
.	TRBV5-1	.	TRBJ2-7	TGCGCCAGCAGCTTGGAACAGTCCTCCTACGAGCAGTACTTC	CASSLEQSSYEQYF
few	TRBV19	.	TRBJ1-5	TGTGCCAGTAGTAGGGCAGTTATAAATAGCAATCAGCCCCAGCATTTT	CASSRAVINSNQPQHF
.	TRBV5-1	TRBD2	TRBJ2-7	TGCGCCAGCAGGCCTCTAGCGGGGGGCCCCTACGAGCAGTACTTC	CASRPLAGGPYEQYF
.	TRBV19	TRBD1	TRBJ1-6	TGTGCCAGTAGAAGGACAGGACGTTATAATTCACCCCTCCACTTT	CASRRTGRYNSPLHF
.	TRBV20-1	TRBD2	TRBJ2-1	TGCAGTGCTAGACCACCCGGGGGGGACTACAATGAGCAGTTCTTC	CSARPPGGDYNEQFF
.	TRBV29-1	TRBD1	TRBJ2-5	TGCAGCGTTAACAGGGGTCAGGGGACCCAGTACTTC	CSVNRGQGTQYF
.	TRBV7-2	.	TRBJ1-2	TGTGCCAGCAGCTCTGCTCCTACTACGGGGAGAGGCTACACCTTC	CASSSAPTTGRGYTF
few	TRBV7-2	TRBD1	TRBJ1-1	TGTGCCAGCACCCCTGGACAGGGACGGATTTGGAACACTGAAGCTTTCTTT	CASTPGQGRIWNTEAFF
.	TRBV7-9	.	TRBJ2-3	TGTGCCAGCAGCTTCACGGACCGGCGGGGCACAGATACGCAGTATTTT	CASSFTDRRGTDTQYF
.	TRBV15	.	TRBJ1-6	TGTGCCACCAGCAGACTCTCCCTGAATTCACCCCTCCACTTT	CATSRLSLNSPLHF